By frequency, the clone carrying this T cell receptor beta chain is medium-sized. Scientists made TCR beta libraries using UMI-labeled 5' RACE. TCRdb re-called the 5' RACE reads and shows each CDR3 protein once, DNA omitted. In total, the table holds around 11,000 distinct CDR3 sequences. The CDR3 consists of 15 residues. The germline CDR1 and CDR2 sequences are DFQATT and SNEGSKA (reference sequence). This sample is part of a study of human CD8 memory T cell subsets. This sequence was found in a human donor in good health. The chain combines TRBV20-1 with TRBJ2-1; TCRdb's assignment of TRBD1 cannot be checked, as there is no DNA. Sequenced input: CD8+ T cells from PBMCs. CDR3 amino acids: CSADSGESSYNEQFF.